This TCR beta chain was recorded in a study of Ad26.COV2.S vaccination and SARS-CoV-2 variants. Described treatment: some 20 received Ad26.COV2.S at low or high dose, single or two shots; five or six received placebo; per-sample allocation not given. Collection of samples fell on day 63 after the first vaccine or placebo injection. The CDR3 sequence is 11 residues long. The V gene lost 6 bases and the J gene lost 5 bases, with 8 bases spanning the gap. The germline V gene has CDR1 SQVTM and CDR2 ANQGSEA. Clones were read by immunoSEQ multiplex PCR, and TCRdb kept only the in-frame ones, dropping some. Seen here are over 400,000 clones, about 90% observed once, and the top ten hold around 4.2%.

This receptor was obtained from a person between 18 and 60 years old who received the Ad26.COV2.S COVID-19 vaccine or a placebo. The J gene is TRBJ1-3, the V gene TRBV29-1; D is unclear. This specimen was peripheral blood, taken in a trial of Ad26.COV2.S vaccine versus placebo. Here the CDR3 DNA reads TGCAGCGTCCTCGGTCGAAACACCATATATTTT. Residues: CSVLGRNTIYF. Complete variable domain (other parts from reference TRBV29-1 and TRBJ1-3): SAVISQKPSRDICQRGTSLTIQCQVDSQVTMMFWYRQQPGQSLTLIATANQGSEATYESGFVIDKFPISRPNLTFSTLTVSNMSPEDSSIYLCSVLGRNTIYFGEGSWLTVV.